Detailed here is one T cell receptor (beta chain). This clone is a singleton in its sample. Its antigen is not yet known. One base away there is no much larger clone; base qualities are not given. The immunoSEQ v4 bias-controlled multiplex PCR assay, performed blinded to group allocation, was used to amplify TCR-beta CDR3 regions from genomic DNA. To estimate nucleated cell and T cell quantities per sample, reference gene primers were included together with the TCR-beta primers. Sequencing of the libraries was performed on an Illumina MiSeq with a 100-cycle paired-end protocol. On the authors' methods: Diversity and richness were calculated in immunoSEQ Analyzer software; richness by iChao1, clonality based on Pielou evenness and Shannon diversity (0-1, higher means less diverse). Using confidence 3 and substitution 2, CDR3 amino acid sequences together with their V/J genes were queried against VDJdb for CMV, EBV and influenza A specificities. The Morisita-Horn index was used to assess how much TCR-beta amino acid clonotypes overlapped between the villitis of unknown etiology, infectious villitis and control repertoires. The clones in this table, taken by TCRdb from immuneACCESS, are in-frame only. Not every clone is retained; where verified, under half of the shortfall comes from an unresolved V gene, and the cause of the rest is unknown. V, J and clone size derive from that table, while D and trimming were established from the DNA sequence. The sample table contains approximately 700 clones; only one count was recorded for 95% to 98% of them. 3% to 3.5% of the sample is held by the ten biggest clonotypes.

V is reduced by 3 bases and J by 7 bases, leaving a spacing of 4 bases between them. There are 11 amino acids in the CDR3, from cysteine to phenylalanine inclusive. Left in the record is the CDR3 DNA by itself, 33 bases read in frame from the first base. According to the germline V gene (reference sequence), CDR1 reads GTSNPN and CDR2 reads SVGIG. This entry belongs to a study of T cells in placental villitis. Looking at the study overall: Two of the control placentae were obtained from preterm deliveries, but no significant pathology was found on examination. To test an allograft-versus-infection hypothesis, the study compared placental TCR-beta repertoires across three groups: villitis of unknown etiology, unaffected controls matched for gestational age, and infectious villitis. Overall results and qualifications from the work: Small amounts of decidua were contained in the paraffin blocks, so some of the captured T cells, especially in controls, may have been decidual rather than villous infiltrates. CMV-specific clone frequencies were lower in villitis of unknown etiology than in infectious CMV cases (approximately 0.001 vs 0.011), and villitis of unknown etiology did not differ from controls on this measure. Clonality was higher in villitis of unknown etiology placentae than in controls (median approximately 0.05 versus 0.006, p=0.0025), a result indicating clonal expansion. Bulk tissue sequencing could not distinguish helper, regulatory or cytotoxic T cells, nor maternal versus fetal T cells, and excluded gamma-delta receptors.

Under eleven control placentae without villitis were matched to the villitis of unknown etiology cases on the basis of gestational age at delivery. After delivery, the placentae were collected and evaluated both grossly and histologically, and only then was archival tissue selected. Five 10-micron scrolls were cut from each FFPE block, and DNA was isolated using the AllPrep DNA/RNA FFPE Tissue kit. NanoDrop was used to check DNA concentration and purity, and a Bioanalyzer was used to assess RNA quality. The V gene is TRBV30 and the J gene is TRBJ1-6; confidence is insufficient to name the D gene. The sequenced sample was placental tissue containing maternal and fetal cells. The source of this sequence is a human donor in good health; the placental T cells may come from both mother and fetus. The CDR3 region: CAWRGNSPLHF. The DNA reads TGTGCCTGGAGGGGGAATTCACCCCTCCACTTT.